A selection of T cell receptor beta chains follows, all from one sample in a study of shared clonotypes between healthy human individuals. Generated by immunoSEQ multiplex PCR, the TCRdb table keeps only in-frame clones and is missing some. The sample includes about 340,000 clones, less than 85% of them seen just once. Sequenced: memory CD4+ T cells sorted from blood. The receptors here all came from a man aged 30 to 45 in good health. Both conserved end residues are part of each CDR3. The D gene is left open where the match is weak. Some rows have no size entry. The others give once, few or many, or a class for an expanded clone.

CASSPLPGGRSYEQYF	TGCGCCAGCAGCCCACTACCAGGGGGCCGGTCCTACGAGCAGTACTTC	16	TRBV4-1	TRBD1	TRBJ2-7	NA
CASSLDIGFSQYF	TGTGCCAGCAGCTTAGATATCGGGTTTTCCCAGTACTTC	13	TRBV11-2	NA	TRBJ2-5	NA
CASSSTPGELFF	TGTGCCAGCAGCTCGACTCCCGGGGAGCTGTTTTTT	12	TRBV7-2	NA	TRBJ2-2	NA
CSARGGPTQYF	TGCAGTGCTAGAGGAGGGCCAACCCAGTACTTC	11	TRBV20-1	NA	TRBJ2-5	few
CASSPTGSSNEKLFF	TGTGCCAGCAGCCCAACAGGAAGCTCTAATGAAAAACTGTTTTTT	15	TRBV28	NA	TRBJ1-4	NA
CASSPIGTSYGYTF	TGTGCCAGCAGTCCCATCGGGACCTCCTATGGCTACACCTTC	14	TRBV28	NA	TRBJ1-2	NA
CASSPTDRSSGANVLTF	TGCGCCAGCAGCCCTACGGACAGATCCTCTGGGGCCAACGTCCTGACTTTC	17	TRBV5-1	NA	TRBJ2-6	NA
CASSLGWEANEQFF	TGTGCCAGCAGCTTAGGCTGGGAGGCCAATGAGCAGTTCTTC	14	TRBV11-3	NA	TRBJ2-1	NA
CAIKGGGTYEQYF	TGTGCCATCAAGGGGGGCGGCACCTACGAGCAGTACTTC	13	TRBV9	NA	TRBJ2-7	many
CASSQTENTEAFF	TGTGCCAGCAGCCAGACAGAGAACACTGAAGCTTTCTTT	13	TRBV16	NA	TRBJ1-1	few
CASSPSRGGDEKLFF	TGCGCCAGCAGCCCGAGCAGGGGGGGCGATGAAAAACTGTTTTTT	15	TRBV4-1	TRBD1	TRBJ1-4	few
CASSLLAGPIYNEQFF	TGTGCCAGCAGCTTACTAGCGGGGCCCATATACAATGAGCAGTTCTTC	16	TRBV11-2	TRBD2	TRBJ2-1	NA
CASSPPDLGARGEKLFF	TGTGCCAGCAGTCCTCCCGATTTGGGGGCGCGCGGTGAAAAACTGTTTTTT	17	TRBV28	NA	TRBJ1-4	NA
CAILGGTHNQPQHF	TGTGCCATCCTGGGAGGGACACACAATCAGCCCCAGCATTTT	14	TRBV28	NA	TRBJ1-5	few
CASSIGGGEGTEQYF	TGTGCCAGCAGTATCGGAGGGGGCGAGGGGACCGAGCAGTACTTC	15	TRBV2	NA	TRBJ2-7	NA
CSGLEGGEAFF	TGCAGCGGCCTTGAGGGAGGAGAAGCTTTCTTT	11	TRBV29-1	NA	TRBJ1-1	NA
CASMRDRAYEQFF	TGTGCCAGCATGCGGGACAGGGCGTATGAGCAGTTCTTC	13	TRBV6-1	TRBD1	TRBJ2-1	many
CASASRPRSSYEQYF	TGTGCCAGCGCTTCGCGGCCAAGGAGCTCCTACGAGCAGTACTTC	15	TRBV27	NA	TRBJ2-7	few
CASSPSSMNTEAFF	TGTGCCAGCAGCCCTAGTTCGATGAACACTGAAGCTTTCTTT	14	TRBV7-3	NA	TRBJ1-1	few
CSGGQETQYF	TGCAGTGGAGGTCAAGAGACCCAGTACTTC	10	TRBV20-1	NA	TRBJ2-5	NA
CASSHDRVVMNTEAFF	TGTGCCAGCTCACACGACAGGGTGGTGATGAACACTGAAGCTTTCTTT	16	TRBV18	TRBD1	TRBJ1-1	NA
CASSPLAPTANEQFF	TGTGCCAGCAGCCCACTAGCACCAACGGCCAATGAGCAGTTCTTC	15	TRBV11-2	NA	TRBJ2-1	NA
CASSTVGETQYF	TGTGCCAGCAGTACCGTGGGGGAGACCCAGTACTTC	12	TRBV28	NA	TRBJ2-5	NA
CSVAAWVLDRYEQYF	TGCAGCGTTGCCGCTTGGGTATTGGACCGCTACGAGCAGTACTTC	15	TRBV29-1	NA	TRBJ2-7	few
CASSVAGQGTEKLFF	TGTGCCAGCAGCGTGGCGGGACAGGGGACTGAAAAACTGTTTTTT	15	TRBV9	TRBD1	TRBJ1-4	once
CASTTSGAVGGEQFF	TGTGCCAGCACCACTAGCGGGGCCGTAGGAGGTGAGCAGTTCTTC	15	TRBV11-2	TRBD2	TRBJ2-1	NA
CASSFIQGSSTDTQYF	TGCGCCAGCAGCTTCATCCAGGGGTCGAGCACAGATACGCAGTATTTT	16	TRBV5-1	NA	TRBJ2-3	many
CASSPPNGRSSYNEQFF	TGTGCCAGCTCACCACCGAACGGGAGAAGCTCCTACAATGAGCAGTTCTTC	17	TRBV18	NA	TRBJ2-1	NA
CASTSLAGVENEQFF	TGTGCCAGCACATCCCTAGCGGGAGTAGAAAATGAGCAGTTCTTC	15	TRBV28	TRBD2	TRBJ2-1	NA
CASRGTSGVYNEQFF	TGTGCCAGCCGAGGGACTAGCGGGGTTTACAATGAGCAGTTCTTC	15	TRBV2	TRBD2	TRBJ2-1	few
CASSEAASYEQYF	TGTGCCAGCAGTGAAGCGGCAAGCTACGAGCAGTATTTC	13	TRBV6-1	NA	TRBJ2-7	NA
CASSHLGIPSGANVLTF	TGTGCCAGCAGTCACTTGGGGATCCCATCTGGGGCCAACGTCCTGACTTTC	17	TRBV7-9	NA	TRBJ2-6	few
CASSQVRWREGFTGELFF	TGTGCCAGCAGCCAAGTGAGGTGGCGGGAGGGCTTCACCGGGGAGCTGTTTTTT	18	TRBV14	TRBD2	TRBJ2-2	many
CATQREGRGNEQFF	TGCGCCACGCAGCGGGAGGGCCGGGGGAATGAGCAGTTCTTC	14	TRBV10-2	TRBD2	TRBJ2-1	NA
CASSNYRGRSETQYF	TGTGCCAGTAGTAACTACAGGGGGCGCTCGGAGACCCAGTACTTC	15	TRBV19	TRBD1	TRBJ2-5	few
CAISPGSGYTF	TGTGCCATCTCTCCAGGTTCCGGCTACACCTTC	11	TRBV10-3	NA	TRBJ1-2	NA
CASRRDSGPGGYEQYF	TGTGCCAGTAGAAGGGATTCCGGCCCCGGGGGGTACGAGCAGTACTTC	16	TRBV19	TRBD2	TRBJ2-7	many
CASSETPVGDTGELFF	TGTGCCAGCAGTGAAACACCAGTGGGGGACACCGGGGAGCTGTTTTTT	16	TRBV6-1	NA	TRBJ2-2	once
CASGILRGVWNEQFF	TGTGCTAGTGGTATCCTCCGGGGGGTTTGGAATGAGCAGTTCTTC	15	TRBV12-5	TRBD2	TRBJ2-1	NA
CASSFRATDTQYF	TGTGCCAGCAGCTTCAGGGCCACAGATACGCAGTATTTT	13	TRBV5-5	NA	TRBJ2-3	NA
CACSVWASNQPQHF	TGTGCCTGCTCGGTATGGGCTAGCAATCAGCCCCAGCATTTT	14	TRBV30	NA	TRBJ1-5	many
CAISEQLAGVNEQFF	TGTGCCATCAGTGAACAACTAGCGGGAGTCAATGAGCAGTTCTTC	15	TRBV10-3	TRBD2	TRBJ2-1	NA
CASSESPTRTGELFF	TGTGCCAGCAGCGAGTCTCCTACCCGGACCGGGGAGCTGTTTTTT	15	TRBV9	NA	TRBJ2-2	NA